The following is a T cell receptor (beta chain) sequence with its context. Its antigen has not been determined. One base away there is no much larger clone; base qualities are not given. The sample belongs to a study of blood T cell repertoires in COVID-19 (dated by TCRdb to 2018 to 2021). Regarding the study in general: The collaborator samples originated in the United States, Italy and Spain and spanned the acute and convalescent phases of COVID-19. The material from the prospective study consisted of cDNA or gDNA derived from T cells, B-cell-depleted T cells, or PBMCs. The repertoires were released in a freely available public database meant as a resource for research on the immune response to SARS-CoV-2. Subjects who had been exposed to COVID-19, were actively infected with it, or had recovered from it provided the deeply sampled blood TCRbeta repertoires that made up the dataset. Where available, HLA class I and class II types were taken from metadata supplied by the sample provider and were not determined by assay-based typing. Nearly every sample came with metadata listing a de-identified subject ID, COVID-19 status, age in years and sex. Samples came from the ongoing ImmuneRACE study (first 160 participants) plus 1,254 subjects from 6 global collaborators.

General findings and caveats noted by the study authors: How much clinical and demographic metadata was included differed by source and by participant, and the metadata was provided uncurated.

CDR1 and CDR2 were assigned from the germline V gene (reference sequence) as SEHNR and FQNEAQ. The CDR3 runs 13 amino acids, cysteine and phenylalanine included. The retained sequence is limited to the CDR3, 39 bases, with the frame set at the first base. Trimming takes 2 bases from V and 2 bases from J, and the germline ends sit 7 bases apart. Another Seattle source contributed samples from volunteer blood donors who had recovered from COVID-19. The collaborating institutions used their own protocols to collect whole blood in K2EDTA tubes. For TCRbeta analysis, collaborators shipped samples as frozen whole blood, isolated PBMCs, or DNA extracted from either of those sample types. TCRbeta CDR3 regions were amplified from genomic DNA using the immunoSEQ Assay, a bias-controlled multiplex PCR. The authors processed their data as follows. Nucleated cell counts per sample were estimated from amplification of reference gene primers within the assay. To quantify the absolute abundance of each unique TCRbeta CDR3 rearrangement, sequence reads were collapsed and filtered. For each sample, productive Simpson clonality was calculated by taking the square root of Simpson's diversity index across productive rearrangements. In its TCRdb copy, this immuneACCESS table keeps in-frame sequences only and misses some clones. Where compared with another copy, unresolved V genes explain less than half of these, and the others have no known cause. The V and J calls and clone size are taken from that table; D and trimming were inferred from the DNA. The sample table records 250,000 to 300,000 clones; 87% of these occur just once. About 2% of the sample is in the top ten clones.

The rearranged segments are TRBV7-9 and TRBJ2-7; no D segment can be confidently identified. Sequencing was performed on peripheral blood. This TCR was sampled from a woman between 50 and 59 years old who had recovered from COVID-19. The CDR3: CASSLTATYEQYF. The nucleotide sequence reads TGTGCCAGCAGCTTAACAGCCACCTACGAGCAGTACTTC.